This T cell receptor beta chain originates from a study of shared clonotypes between healthy human individuals. General observations from the study: Donor scarcity curtailed the genetic and exposure-history diversity represented herein. Investigators collected only blood, and repertoires in tissues likely differ.

CDR1 is SGDLS and CDR2 is YYNGEE in the germline V gene. This CDR3 contains 15 residues. V dropped 0 bases and J dropped 0 bases, with 6 bases sitting between them. Naive CD4+ cells were CD45RA-selected; the remaining cells were memory. The authors loaded about 0.2 ug DNA, 27,000 or so T cell genomes, into sorted-subset replicate PCRs. TCRdb's table, derived via immunoSEQ multiplex PCR, lists solely in-frame clones and lacks some. The table records 1.6 million or so clones, over 95% of them present only once. In the case of this clone: Its antigen is unidentified. Other nucleotide sequences in the sample specify the same CDR3.

This clonotype originated in a man aged 30 to 45 in good health. This rearrangement joins TRBV9 to TRBJ1-4; D uncertain. The sequencing sample was made of naive CD4+ T cells sorted from blood. Subset here: CD45RA+ positively selected. The CDR3 here is CASSVGTATNEKLFF. The CDR3 DNA sequence: TGTGCCAGCAGCGTAGGAACAGCAACTAATGAAAAACTGTTTTTT.